This is a list of T cell receptor beta chains from one sample in a study of cytomegalovirus exposure and HLA in healthy donors. Assay used: immunoSEQ multiplex PCR; TCRdb lists only in-frame clones, some missing. The sample holds about 92,000 clones; over 55% are singletons and the top ten take approximately 15%. Material for sequencing was PBMCs. These receptors originate from a young woman in good health and CMV-seropositive. CDR3s include the opening cysteine and the closing phenylalanine or tryptophan. A D gene is named only where the DNA matches it firmly. Part of the rows lack a size; the others show once, few, many or a class for expanded clones.

j_call clone_size v_call d_call cdr3_nt cdr3_aa
TRBJ1-4 once TRBV9 TRBD1 TGTGCCAGCAGCGTAGGACAGGGCAATGAAAAACTGTTTTTT CASSVGQGNEKLFF
TRBJ2-7 . TRBV19 TRBD1 TGTGCCAGTAGTTCACAGGGGGGCTACTCCTACGAGCAGTACTTC CASSSQGGYSYEQYF
TRBJ1-2 few TRBV7-9 TRBD1 TGTGCCAGCAGCCCTCGGACAGGGGGCATTCTGCTCGATGGCTACACCTTC CASSPRTGGILLDGYTF
TRBJ2-2 . TRBV5-1 TRBD1 TGCGCCAGCAGCGGAGGGACAGGGGGCAGCGGGGAGCTGTTTTTT CASSGGTGGSGELFF
TRBJ1-1 . TRBV5-6 . TGTGCCAGCAGCCCCAGGGGCCGGACGAACACTGAAGCTTTCTTT CASSPRGRTNTEAFF
TRBJ2-1 . TRBV4-3 . TGCGCCAGCAGCCAAGATGGCAGGCATGAGCAGTTCTTC CASSQDGRHEQFF
TRBJ1-1 . TRBV7-6 . TGTGCCAGCAGCTTTACAGGGAACACTGAAGCTTTCTTT CASSFTGNTEAFF
TRBJ2-7 few TRBV7-9 . TGTGCCAGCGCTAACCCTGGGGCTAGCGCTAGGACTCGAATCTGGGAGCAGTACTTC CASANPGASARTRIWEQYF
TRBJ2-7 . TRBV10-3 TRBD1 TGTGCCACGAACAGGGGGGCCGAGCAGTACTTC CATNRGAEQYF
TRBJ1-5 . TRBV4-1 TRBD1 TGCGCCAGCAGCCAAGACGCAGGGGGCAGCAATCAGCCCCAGCATTTT CASSQDAGGSNQPQHF